The rows below give T cell receptor beta chains drawn from one sample of a study of T cells in Graves' hyperthyroidism and ophthalmopathy. From the multiplex PCR reads, TCRdb called clonotypes with MiXCR, one entry per CDR3 protein. The top ten hold 7.5% to 9.5% of the sample, which has around 800,000 distinct CDR3 sequences, over 35% seen once. Sequenced input: blood. These receptors were taken from a man between 18 and 29 years old with Graves' hyperthyroidism. CDR3s leave out the opening cysteine and the closing phenylalanine or tryptophan. Only part of the rows carry a size: once, few, many, or a class if the clone is expanded.

CDR3 | V | size
ASSLMQGGDEQY | TRBV7-6 | many
ASSVGIQALNTGELF | TRBV9 | -
ASMQGPYEQY | TRBV25-1 | many
ASSAQGQGYQPQH | TRBV6-5 | few
ASSTTSGAYEQY | TRBV7-9 | many
AASNSGGIQY | TRBV7-9 | -
ASSRSLLAGGGETQY | TRBV12-3/TRBV12-4 | -
ASSREGPHSYEQY | TRBV2 | -
ASSQEGQAF | TRBV4-1 | -
ASSSQVLGGLYEQY | TRBV12-3/TRBV12-4 | -
ASSLELAGGLSYEQY | TRBV6-1 | once
ASSIWGAQNEKLF | TRBV19 | -
ASSSDRDSYEQY | TRBV7-2 | many
ASRGGTGTQETQH | TRBV7-2 | once
ASSRGHGEKLF | TRBV25-1 | once
SARGMDKSEAF | TRBV20-1 | -
SARKSQNTEAF | TRBV29-1 | many
AISATPGQGPYEQY | TRBV10-3 | -
ASSFGQPGDWDTGELL | TRBV4-1 | -
ASSPRVGTGELF | TRBV9 | few
AISEQLAGVLDVSGANVLT | TRBV10-3 | -
ASRLTGLAGSEQY | TRBV5-5 | -
ASQQGTVSEEQY | TRBV5-1 | -
ASSAPRKETQY | TRBV5-1 | -
ASSYIGGGGYGYT | TRBV6-1 | -
ASKGQGSSYEQY | TRBV5-1 | -
ASSLRVEWNGYT | TRBV7-9 | few
SARDWQKPPYGYT | TRBV20-1 | many
ASATGGAYYGYT | TRBV12-3/TRBV12-4 | few
ASSSGLADVYEQY | TRBV19 | once
ASSYTNEKLF | TRBV6-5 | many
ATSLLGENEQY | TRBV15 | many
ASSPRTTSGNTIY | TRBV7-2 | -
ATSRVGVTDSPLH | TRBV15 | -
ASSLRPGKAF | TRBV7-2 | many
ASSPWGSYSNQPQH | TRBV7-3 | few
ASSPDRLGNQPQH | TRBV7-9 | -
ASSGGSGLAGETQY | TRBV19 | once
ASSYSEWPQY | TRBV6-6 | -
ASSPGHYSYEQY | TRBV7-9 | -
ASSLWGQGPYEQY | TRBV7-2 | -